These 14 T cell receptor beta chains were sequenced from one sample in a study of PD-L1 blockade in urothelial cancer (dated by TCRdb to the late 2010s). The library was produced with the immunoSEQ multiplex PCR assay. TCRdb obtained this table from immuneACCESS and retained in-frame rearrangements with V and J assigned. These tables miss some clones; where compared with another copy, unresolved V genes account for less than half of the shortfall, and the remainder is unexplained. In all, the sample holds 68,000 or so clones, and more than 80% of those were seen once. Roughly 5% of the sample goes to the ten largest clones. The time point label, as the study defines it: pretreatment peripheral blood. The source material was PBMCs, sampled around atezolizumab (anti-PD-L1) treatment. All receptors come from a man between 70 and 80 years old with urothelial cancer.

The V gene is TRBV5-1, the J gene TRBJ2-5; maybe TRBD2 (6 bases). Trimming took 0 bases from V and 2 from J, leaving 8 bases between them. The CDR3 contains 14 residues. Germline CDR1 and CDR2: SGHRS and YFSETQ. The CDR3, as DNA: TGCGCCAGCAGCTTGGAGGGACTTCAAGAGACCCAGTACTTC. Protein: CASSLEGLQETQYF.

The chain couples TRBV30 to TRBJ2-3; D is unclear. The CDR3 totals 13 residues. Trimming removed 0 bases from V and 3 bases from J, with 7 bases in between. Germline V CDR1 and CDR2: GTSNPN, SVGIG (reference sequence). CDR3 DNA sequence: TGTGCCTGGAGTGTAAGAGGAACAGATACGCAGTATTTT. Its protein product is CAWSVRGTDTQYF.

CDR3 residues: CASSQGPYRQGYNQPQHF. CDR3 in DNA: TGCGCCAGCAGCCAAGGGCCTTACCGACAGGGTTACAATCAGCCCCAGCATTTT. The chain carries TRBV4-3 and TRBJ1-5; 7 nucleotides line up with TRBD1. Germline V gene sequence: CDR1 LGHNA, CDR2 YSLEER. Losses at the gene ends were 1 base for V and 3 bases for J; bases not matched to a gene: 12. The CDR3 loop spans 18 amino acids.

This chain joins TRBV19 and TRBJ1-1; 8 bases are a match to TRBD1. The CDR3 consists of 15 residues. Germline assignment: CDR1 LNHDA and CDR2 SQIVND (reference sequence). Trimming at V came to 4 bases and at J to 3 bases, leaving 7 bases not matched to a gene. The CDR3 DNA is TGTGCCAGTAGTACTATAGGGACAGGTGACACTGAAGCTTTCTTT. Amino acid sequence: CASSTIGTGDTEAFF. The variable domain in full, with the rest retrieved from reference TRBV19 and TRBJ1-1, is DGGITQSPKYLFRKEGQNVTLSCEQNLNHDAMYWYRQDPGQGLRLIYYSQIVNDFQKGDIAEGYSVSREKKESFPLTVTSAQKNPTAFYLCASSTIGTGDTEAFFGQGTRLTVV.

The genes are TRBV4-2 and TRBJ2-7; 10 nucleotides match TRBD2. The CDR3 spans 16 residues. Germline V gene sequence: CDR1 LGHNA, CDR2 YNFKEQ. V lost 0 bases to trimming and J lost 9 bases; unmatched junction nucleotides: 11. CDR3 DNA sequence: TGTGCCAGCAGCCAAGATCGAGCTAGCGGGGGCCCTGGGCAGTACTTC. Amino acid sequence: CASSQDRASGGPGQYF.

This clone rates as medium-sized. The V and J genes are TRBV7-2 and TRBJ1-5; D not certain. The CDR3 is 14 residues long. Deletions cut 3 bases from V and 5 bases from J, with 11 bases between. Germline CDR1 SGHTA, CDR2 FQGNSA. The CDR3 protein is CASSFGGVDQPQHF. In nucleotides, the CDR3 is TGTGCCAGCAGCTTCGGAGGAGTAGATCAGCCCCAGCATTTT.

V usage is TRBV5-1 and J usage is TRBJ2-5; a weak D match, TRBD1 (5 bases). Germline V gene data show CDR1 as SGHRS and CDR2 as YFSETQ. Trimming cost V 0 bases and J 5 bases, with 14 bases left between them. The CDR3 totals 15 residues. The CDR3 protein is CASSLGFREVETQYF. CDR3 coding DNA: TGCGCCAGCAGCTTGGGATTCAGGGAAGTGGAGACCCAGTACTTC.

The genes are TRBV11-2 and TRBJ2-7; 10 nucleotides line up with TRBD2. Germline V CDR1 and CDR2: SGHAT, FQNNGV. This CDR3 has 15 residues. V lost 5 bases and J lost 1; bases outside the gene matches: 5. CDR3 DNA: TGTGCCAGCAGCCCCACTAGCGGGATTTCCTACGAGCAGTACTTC. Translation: CASSPTSGISYEQYF. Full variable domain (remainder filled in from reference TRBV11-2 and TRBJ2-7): EAGVAQSPRYKIIEKRQSVAFWCNPISGHATLYWYQQILGQGPKLLIQFQNNGVVDDSQLPKDRFSAERLKGVDSTLKIQPAKLEDSAVYLCASSPTSGISYEQYFGPGTRLTVT.

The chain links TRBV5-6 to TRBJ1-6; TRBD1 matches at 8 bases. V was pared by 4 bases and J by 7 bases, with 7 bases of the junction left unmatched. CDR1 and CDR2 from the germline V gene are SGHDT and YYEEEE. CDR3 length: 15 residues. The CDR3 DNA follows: TGTGCCAGCAGCAACGGACAGGGTGCCAATTCACCCCTCCACTTT. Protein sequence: CASSNGQGANSPLHF.

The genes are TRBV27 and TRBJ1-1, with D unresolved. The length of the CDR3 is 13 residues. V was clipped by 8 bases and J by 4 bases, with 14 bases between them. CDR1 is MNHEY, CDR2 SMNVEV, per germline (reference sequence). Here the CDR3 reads CASSRGAGTEAFF. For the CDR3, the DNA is TGTGCCAGCTCCCGAGGCGCGGGCACTGAAGCTTTCTTT.

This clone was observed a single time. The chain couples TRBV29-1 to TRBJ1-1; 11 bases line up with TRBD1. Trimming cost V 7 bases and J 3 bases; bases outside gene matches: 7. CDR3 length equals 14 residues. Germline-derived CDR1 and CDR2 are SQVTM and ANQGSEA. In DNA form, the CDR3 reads TGCAGCGCAAGCCCGGGACAGGGGGACACTGAAGCTTTCTTT. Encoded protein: CSASPGQGDTEAFF.

This CDR3 is CSVGDPANTGELFF. The CDR3 DNA reads TGCAGCGTCGGAGATCCGGCGAACACCGGGGAGCTGTTTTTT. The V and J genes are TRBV29-1 and TRBJ2-2; D is unresolved. V lost 6 bases and J lost 0, with 11 bases in between. The CDR3 contains 14 residues. Germline V lookup: CDR1 SQVTM, CDR2 ANQGSEA.

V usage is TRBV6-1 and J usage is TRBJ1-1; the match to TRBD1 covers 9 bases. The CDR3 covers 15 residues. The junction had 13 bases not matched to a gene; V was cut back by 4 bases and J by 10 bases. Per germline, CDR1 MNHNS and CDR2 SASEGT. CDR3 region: CASSGPRDRDSIAFF. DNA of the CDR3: TGTGCCAGCAGTGGCCCTCGGGACAGGGATTCAATAGCTTTCTTT.

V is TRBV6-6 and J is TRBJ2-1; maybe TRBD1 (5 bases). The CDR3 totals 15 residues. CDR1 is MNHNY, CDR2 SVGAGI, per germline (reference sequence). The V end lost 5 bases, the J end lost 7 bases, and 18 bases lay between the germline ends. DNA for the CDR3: TGTGCCAGCAGTAAGGACACTCAATTGTCGAATGAGCAGTTCTTC. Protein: CASSKDTQLSNEQFF.